The 27 T cell receptor beta chains below all came from one sample that was sequenced in a study of CD8 T cells in Susac syndrome. Sorting of TEMRA cells relied on CD27 and CD45RA staining. RNA amounts of about 0.45 to 1 ug underwent reverse transcription with random hexamers. TCRdb itself ran the immunoSEQ multiplex PCR reads through MiXCR, one entry per CDR3 protein. The table has just over 2,500 distinct CDR3 sequences, roughly 80% seen once. The sample taken for sequencing was CD8+ TEMRA cells from PBMCs. The subset denotes: FACS-sorted terminally differentiated effector memory CD8+ T cells re-expressing CD45RA (CD8+ TEMRA). These receptors were collected from a human donor with Susac syndrome.

The chain uses TRBV21-1 and TRBJ2-5; no DNA check was done on the table's D call, TRBD1. TRBV21-1 is a documented pseudogene. The CDR3 covers 23 residues. The DNA for the CDR3 is TGTGCCAGCAGCCTCCAGGGGCCGGCGAGGCGTCGAGGGGGCGTCGGGTACCAAGAGACCCAGTACTTC. This translates into CASSLQGPARRRGGVGYQETQYF.

The gene calls are TRBV7-9 and TRBJ2-1; perhaps D is TRBD1 or TRBD2 (5 bases each). Germline-derived CDR1 and CDR2 are SEHNR and FQNEAQ (reference sequence). The CDR3 totals 13 residues. V was cut by 7 bases and J by 5 bases, with 12 bases left in between. Here the CDR3 reads CASTRDPNNEQFF. The CDR3 nucleotides are TGTGCCAGCACTCGGGACCCAAACAATGAGCAGTTCTTC.

V is TRBV7-9 and J is TRBJ2-1, with 8 bases aligning to TRBD2. From germline, CDR1 is SEHNR and CDR2 FQNEAQ (reference sequence). The CDR3 has 15 amino acids. V lost 1 base to trimming and J lost 8 bases; unmatched junction nucleotides: 7. CDR3 coding DNA: TGTGCCAGCAGCTTAGTGGGACTAGGCCCTGATGAGCAGTTCTTC. Translation gives CASSLVGLGPDEQFF.

The genes are TRBV27 and TRBJ2-3, with a possible D match to TRBD2 (5 bases). The V and J ends lost 3 bases and 2 bases respectively, with 12 bases between them. CDR3 length equals 15 residues. Germline CDR1 reads MNHEY; CDR2 reads SMNVEV (reference sequence). The chain's CDR3 is CASSFSGRDTDTQYF. Written as DNA, the CDR3 is TGTGCCAGCAGTTTCTCAGGACGGGACACAGATACGCAGTATTTT.

The rearrangement links TRBV12-3 or TRBV12-4 to TRBJ2-3, with D tentatively TRBD1 or TRBD2 (5 bases each). This CDR3 is built from 17 residues. Deletions cut 2 bases from V and 1 base from J, with 16 bases between. In nucleotides, the CDR3 is TGTGCCAGCAGTTTATATTATTCGATGGGGGGCACAGATACGCAGTATTTT. Amino acid sequence: CASSLYYSMGGTDTQYF.

This clonotype came up once. The chain recombines TRBV19 with TRBJ1-5; 9 nucleotides align to TRBD1. The V and J ends lost 11 bases and 3 bases, in that order; junction bases with no gene match: 11. The CDR3 extends over 15 amino acids. Germline assignment: CDR1 LNHDA and CDR2 SQIVND (reference sequence). The CDR3 protein is CAQPSNRGHNQPQHF. The CDR3 bases are TGTGCCCAACCCTCTAACAGGGGGCACAATCAGCCCCAGCATTTT.

The CDR3 bases are TGTGCCACCTCCGACAGCCACTCTAGCACAGATACGCAGTATTTT. This translates into CATSDSHSSTDTQYF. The rearrangement links TRBV12-3 or TRBV12-4 to TRBJ2-3; D is perhaps TRBD1 (5 bases). The CDR3 spans 15 residues. V lost 10 bases and J 0 bases, leaving 17 bases between the germline ends.

The chain couples TRBV28 to TRBJ1-1; maybe TRBD1 (6 bases). CDR1 is MDHEN, CDR2 SYDVKM, per germline. Trimming removed 2 bases from V and 5 bases from J, with 21 bases in between. This CDR3 region has 17 residues. The CDR3 spells CASSLPNSWTAGTEAFF. The CDR3, as DNA: TGTGCCAGCAGTTTACCCAATAGTTGGACAGCCGGGACTGAAGCTTTCTTT. The variable domain in full, with the rest retrieved from reference TRBV28 and TRBJ1-1, is DVKVTQSSRYLVKRTGEKVFLECVQDMDHENMFWYRQDPGLGLRLIYFSYDVKMKEKGDIPEGYSVSREKKERFSLILESASTNQTSMYLCASSLPNSWTAGTEAFFGQGTRLTVV.

The chain uses TRBV3-1 and TRBJ2-2, with a tentative D call TRBD1 (5 bases). CDR1 and CDR2 (germline): LGHDT, YNNKEL (reference sequence). The CDR3 is made up of 14 amino acids. V lost 3 bases and J 3 bases, leaving 8 bases between the germline ends. As DNA, the CDR3 is TGTGCCAGCAGCCAGCAAGGGGACACCGGGGAGCTGTTTTTT. Protein sequence: CASSQQGDTGELFF.

In this sample, this clonotype turned up a few times. The chain couples TRBV19 to TRBJ1-5; D is unclear. The CDR3 is 13 residues long. Trimming took off 9 bases at V and 0 bases at J, with 9 bases between the two ends. The germline V gene has CDR1 LNHDA and CDR2 SQIVND (reference sequence). For the CDR3, the DNA is TGTGCCAGCCGGACGGGTAGCAATCAGCCCCAGCATTTT. Translation gives CASRTGSNQPQHF.

This clonotype was observed a handful of times. The genes are TRBV11-3 and TRBJ2-3; D call uncertain. The CDR3 is made up of 17 amino acids. The germline gives CDR1 SGHNT, CDR2 YENEEA. V was shortened by 5 bases and J by 1 base, with 19 bases between the two germline ends. The CDR3 spells CASSREESWYGTDTQYF. As DNA, the CDR3 is TGTGCCAGCAGCCGAGAAGAAAGTTGGTACGGCACAGATACGCAGTATTTT. Filled out from reference TRBV11-3 and TRBJ2-3, the complete variable domain reads EAGVVQSPRYKIIEKKQPVAFWCNPISGHNTLYWYLQNLGQGPELLIRYENEEAVDDSQLPKDRFSAERLKGVDSTLKIQPAELGDSAVYLCASSREESWYGTDTQYFGPGTRLTVL.

This clonotype was picked up a small number of times. The chain uses TRBV11-3 and TRBJ2-3, with a weak D call TRBD2 (6 bases). V lost 5 bases, J lost 5 bases, and 11 bases lay in between. Germline V gene data show CDR1 as SGHNT and CDR2 as YENEEA. CDR3 length equals 13 residues. The CDR3 region is CASSPTGLDTQYF. CDR3 in DNA: TGTGCCAGCAGCCCTACGGGACTAGATACGCAGTATTTT. Complete variable domain (other parts from reference TRBV11-3 and TRBJ2-3): EAGVVQSPRYKIIEKKQPVAFWCNPISGHNTLYWYLQNLGQGPELLIRYENEEAVDDSQLPKDRFSAERLKGVDSTLKIQPAELGDSAVYLCASSPTGLDTQYFGPGTRLTVL.

The chain is built from TRBV5-8 and TRBJ2-3, with a weak D call TRBD1 (5 bases). This CDR3 contains 17 residues. Trimming took 1 base from V and 4 from J, leaving 19 bases between them. From germline, CDR1 is SGHTS and CDR2 YDEGEE. The CDR3 bases are TGTGCCAGCAGCTTGCTGTGGACATGGAACTATGCAGATACGCAGTATTTT. It codes for CASSLLWTWNYADTQYF.

The chain uses TRBV18 and TRBJ2-1; either TRBD1 or TRBD2 may fit D (5 bases each). Trimming stripped 5 bases from V and 6 bases from J, with 8 bases between. Germline CDR1 reads KGHSH; CDR2 reads LQKENI. The length of the CDR3 is 12 residues. The CDR3 bases are TGTGCCAGCTCAGAGAGGGGCAATGAGCAGTTCTTC. It codes for CASSERGNEQFF.

The table lists this clonotype with a count of one. This sequence may be a read error, since a much larger clone differs from it by one base. This chain joins TRBV27 and TRBJ2-1, with D perhaps assigned TRBD1 or TRBD2 (7 bases each). V lost 8 bases to trimming and J lost 5 bases, with 16 bases between them. This CDR3 has 14 amino acids. Germline CDR1 is MNHEY and CDR2 is SMNVEV (reference sequence). The chain's CDR3 is CASRRGGFNNEQFF. The CDR3, as DNA: TGTGCCAGCCGCAGGGGGGGTTTTAACAATGAGCAGTTCTTC.

The chain combines TRBV4-2 with TRBJ2-6; D is unresolved. The CDR3 contains 17 residues. Trimming took 0 bases from V and 1 from J, leaving 10 bases between them. CDR1 and CDR2 (germline): LGHNA, YNFKEQ. The CDR3 coding sequence is TGTGCCAGCAGCCAAGATGAGGCCTGGTCTGGGGCCAACGTCCTGACTTTC. Encoded protein: CASSQDEAWSGANVLTF.

The gene calls are TRBV6-4 and TRBJ1-1, with TRBD1 as a possible D gene (5 bases). In germline, CDR1 is MRHNA, CDR2 SNTAGT. V lost 11 bases and J 4 bases, leaving 17 bases between the germline ends. CDR3 length equals 13 residues. CDR3 nucleotide sequence: TGTGCCCCGGTGAGTGCGGGGGGCACTGAAGCTTTCTTT. Translating it yields CAPVSAGGTEAFF.

This chain joins TRBV5-1 and TRBJ2-7; D not resolved. The CDR3 covers 14 residues. Germline loops: CDR1 SGHRS, CDR2 YFSETQ. The V end was cut by 1 base, the J end by 4 bases, with 12 bases between. This CDR3 reads CASSLSPYSYEQYF. CDR3 nucleotide sequence: TGCGCCAGCAGCTTGTCACCGTACTCGTACGAGCAGTACTTC. The full variable domain, its missing parts supplied by reference TRBV5-1 and TRBJ2-7, is KAGVTQTPRYLIKTRGQQVTLSCSPISGHRSVSWYQQTPGQGLQFLFEYFSETQRNKGNFPGRFSGRQFSNSRSEMNVSTLELGDSALYLCASSLSPYSYEQYFGPGTRLTVT.

There are a few counts of this clonotype. The V gene is TRBV5-4, the J gene TRBJ2-3; D is unclear. Germline CDR1 and CDR2: SGHNT and YYREEE (reference sequence). The CDR3 runs 13 residues. Trimming removed 0 bases from V and 1 base from J, with 3 bases in between. The CDR3 spells CASSLEGTDTQYF. The CDR3 DNA is TGTGCCAGCAGCTTGGAGGGCACAGATACGCAGTATTTT.

J is TRBJ1-5 and V is TRBV20-1; 7 bases align to TRBD1. There are 13 residues in the CDR3. The V gene's germline CDR1 is DFQATT and CDR2 SNEGSKA (reference sequence). Losses at the gene ends were 3 bases for V and 5 bases for J; bases not matched to a gene: 4. The CDR3 here is CSARGQRYQPQHF. CDR3 bases: TGCAGTGCTAGGGGACAGAGGTATCAGCCCCAGCATTTT.

This clonotype was seen more than once but under ten times. This chain connects TRBV7-3 to TRBJ2-5; 9 positions match TRBD2. This CDR3 contains 16 residues. Germline trimming cut 0 bases from V and 1 base from J; bases unmatched to any gene: 3. Looked up from germline, CDR1 is SGHTA and CDR2 is FQGTGA. The CDR3 region is CASSLTLTSGQETQYF. CDR3 nucleotide sequence: TGTGCCAGCAGCTTAACGTTGACTAGCGGCCAAGAGACCCAGTACTTC.

The genes are TRBV15 and TRBJ2-1; possible D gene TRBD1, 7 bases. Germline values: CDR1 LNHNV, CDR2 YYDKDF (reference sequence). There are 18 residues in the CDR3. Trimming pared 1 base from V and 4 bases from J, leaving 20 bases between. CDR3 DNA sequence: TGTGCCACCAGCAGAGCGGGGGCAGGGGGGTCTAGTTACAATGAGCAGTTCTTC. It codes for CATSRAGAGGSSYNEQFF.

The table lists this clonotype with a count of one. This chain uses TRBV2 with TRBJ1-4; D perhaps matches TRBD1 (5 bases). The V end was cut by 3 bases, the J end by 6 bases, with 11 bases between. This CDR3 contains 14 residues. Germline V gene lookup returns CDR1 SNHLY and CDR2 FYNNEI. The CDR3 coding sequence is TGTGCCAGCAGTGATTCGGGGGGTTATGAAAAACTGTTTTTT. It yields the protein CASSDSGGYEKLFF.

The genes are TRBV6-5 and TRBJ2-2, with unresolved D. Germline V gene sequence: CDR1 MNHEY, CDR2 SVGAGI. V was clipped by 2 bases and J by 5 bases, with 6 bases between them. This CDR3 region has 13 residues. The CDR3 sequence is CASSYGQTGELFF. For the CDR3, the DNA is TGTGCCAGCAGTTACGGGCAGACCGGGGAGCTGTTTTTT.

This clonotype came up a few times. This sequence joins TRBV28 and TRBJ2-1; no clear D gene. The CDR3 contains 13 residues. Germline CDR1 reads MDHEN; CDR2 reads SYDVKM. Trimming removed 3 bases at V and 8 bases at J, with 11 bases between. The CDR3 DNA reads TGTGCCAGCAGTTTGTGGGGAATCGATGAGCAGTTCTTC. Translated, it gives CASSLWGIDEQFF.

The chain has TRBV10-3 and TRBJ2-3, with unresolved D. The length of the CDR3 is 14 residues. V lost 2 bases and J lost 2, with 8 bases in between. Looked up from germline, CDR1 is ENHRY and CDR2 is SYGVKD. In DNA form, the CDR3 reads TGTGCCATCAGTGAGGTCAGTTCCACAGATACGCAGTATTTT. Encoded protein: CAISEVSSTDTQYF.

The chain combines TRBV3-1 with TRBJ2-1, with TRBD2 identical over 7 bases. Germline V lookup: CDR1 LGHDT, CDR2 YNNKEL (reference sequence). The CDR3 length is 12 residues. V was pared by 3 bases and J by 11 bases, with 4 bases of the junction left unmatched. Here the CDR3 DNA reads TGTGCCAGCAGCCATACTAGCGCCAAGCAGTTCTTC. Translation gives CASSHTSAKQFF.